These 14 T cell receptor beta chains originate from one sample sequenced in a study of PD-L1 blockade in urothelial cancer. As to time point: pretreatment peripheral blood. The repertoire was sequenced with immunoSEQ multiplex PCR; TCRdb's copy has only in-frame clones and lacks some. Of about 130,000 clones in the sample, roughly 80% were seen once. Sequencing was performed on PBMCs, taken around atezolizumab (anti-PD-L1) treatment. The source is a man aged 45-65 years with urothelial cancer.

This chain joins TRBV9 and TRBJ2-5, with TRBD1 matching over 7 bases. The ends lost 3 bases at V and 5 bases at J; junction bases unmatched: 16. The CDR3 consists of 17 residues. Looked up from germline, CDR1 is SGDLS and CDR2 is YYNGEE. The CDR3 sequence is CASSGIEWAQGRETQYF. CDR3 nucleotide sequence: TGTGCCAGCAGCGGTATAGAGTGGGCACAGGGGCGGGAGACCCAGTACTTC. The complete variable domain, with remaining parts taken from reference TRBV9 and TRBJ2-5, reads DSGVTQTPKHLITATGQRVTLRCSPRSGDLSVYWYQQSLDQGLQFLIQYYNGEERAKGNILERFSAQQFPDLHSELNLSSLELGDSALYFCASSGIEWAQGRETQYFGPGTRLLVL.

J is TRBJ2-1 and V is TRBV9; maybe TRBD1 (7 bases). The germline V and J ends were trimmed by 0 bases and 6 bases, with 13 bases remaining between them. From germline, CDR1 is SGDLS and CDR2 YYNGEE. The CDR3 contains 15 residues. DNA for the CDR3: TGTGCCAGCAGCGTAGCCGGGCAGGGGGGCAATGAGCAGTTCTTC. It specifies CASSVAGQGGNEQFF. The full variable domain, rest sourced from reference TRBV9 and TRBJ2-1, is DSGVTQTPKHLITATGQRVTLRCSPRSGDLSVYWYQQSLDQGLQFLIQYYNGEERAKGNILERFSAQQFPDLHSELNLSSLELGDSALYFCASSVAGQGGNEQFFGPGTRLTVL.

V and J are TRBV7-8 and TRBJ1-1; possibly TRBD1 for D (5 bases). With 0 bases removed from V and 11 bases from J, the gap between germline ends came to 10 bases. The CDR3 consists of 12 residues. CDR1 and CDR2 from the germline V gene are SGHVS and FQNEAQ. As DNA, the CDR3 is TGTGCCAGCAGCTTAGCGGGACTTGGGGCTTTCTTT. Amino acids: CASSLAGLGAFF. Full variable domain (remainder filled in from reference TRBV7-8 and TRBJ1-1): GAGVSQSPRYKVAKRGQDVALRCDPISGHVSLFWYQQALGQGPEFLTYFQNEAQLDKSGLPSDRFFAERPEGSVSTLKIQRTQQEDSAVYLCASSLAGLGAFFGQGTRLTVV.

The chain has TRBV6-5 and TRBJ1-1; unclear D gene. Trimming shortened V by 6 bases and J by 1 base, and 12 bases separated the two germline ends. Germline CDR1 reads MNHEY; CDR2 reads SVGAGI. The CDR3 sequence is 14 residues long. The CDR3 is CASSPGYSNTEAFF. CDR3 DNA: TGTGCCAGCAGCCCGGGTTACTCGAACACTGAAGCTTTCTTT.

The CDR3 DNA reads as TGTGCCAGCAGTGTGGACAGGCTCTATGGCTACACCTTC. It translates to CASSVDRLYGYTF. The V gene is TRBV2, the J gene TRBJ1-2; 7 bases align to TRBD1. CDR1 SNHLY and CDR2 FYNNEI come from the germline V gene. The length of the CDR3 is 13 residues. Unmatched junction bases numbered 3, after V lost 4 bases and J lost 4 bases. Looking up the rest from reference TRBV2 and TRBJ1-2 gives the full variable domain: EPEVTQTPSHQVTQMGQEVILRCVPISNHLYFYWYRQILGQKVEFLVSFYNNEISEKSEIFDDQFSVERPDGSNFTLKIRSTKLEDSAMYFCASSVDRLYGYTFGSGTRLTVV.

This chain connects TRBV2 to TRBJ2-7; TRBD2 matches 9 bases. Germline V lookup: CDR1 SNHLY, CDR2 FYNNEI. The CDR3 loop spans 14 amino acids. With V trimmed by 6 bases and J by 6 bases, 9 bases remained unmatched. CDR3 region: CASRGIAGESEQYF. The CDR3, as DNA: TGTGCCAGCAGGGGCATAGCGGGAGAATCCGAGCAGTACTTC.

V gene TRBV2 combines with J gene TRBJ1-1, with D maybe TRBD1 (5 bases). CDR1 is SNHLY, CDR2 FYNNEI, per germline. This CDR3 is 13 amino acids long. V lost 4 bases and J 2 bases, leaving 8 bases between the germline ends. The chain's CDR3 is CASSVDSNTEAFF. The CDR3 nucleotides read TGTGCCAGCAGTGTCGACAGCAACACTGAAGCTTTCTTT.

The CDR3 protein is CASSVMTSVGELFF. The CDR3 coding sequence is TGTGCCAGCAGCGTTATGACTAGCGTGGGGGAGCTGTTTTTT. The chain employs TRBV9 and TRBJ2-2, with 8 positions matching TRBD2. Trimming removed 2 bases from V and 8 bases from J; junction bases left unmatched: 5. The CDR3 is 14 residues long. Germline V gene sequence: CDR1 SGDLS, CDR2 YYNGEE.

The V and J genes are TRBV23-1 and TRBJ2-7; 8 bases map to TRBD2. TRBV23-1 qualifies as an ORF whose function is uncertain. The length of the CDR3 is 17 residues. After removal of 4 bases from V and 4 bases from J, the junction contained 15 bases not matched to a gene. The CDR3 region is CASSLAGGPPGIYEQYF. The CDR3 DNA sequence: TGCGCCAGCAGTCTTGCGGGAGGCCCCCCTGGGATATACGAGCAGTACTTC.

The V gene is TRBV4-1, the J gene TRBJ2-7, with 7 positions matching TRBD1. The CDR3 covers 15 residues. Germline-derived CDR1 and CDR2 are MGHRA and YSYEKL. J lost 3 bases, V lost 4 bases, and 9 bases had no gene match. CDR3 protein: CASSRIRDSGYEQYF. The CDR3 DNA reads TGCGCCAGCAGCCGTATCCGGGACAGCGGCTACGAGCAGTACTTC.

This CDR3 is CASSLAASGQETQYF. The CDR3 coding sequence is TGCGCCAGCAGCTTGGCCGCTAGCGGCCAAGAGACCCAGTACTTC. The rearrangement joins TRBV5-1 to TRBJ2-5; 7 positions agree with TRBD2. This CDR3 spans 15 amino acids. Germline loops: CDR1 SGHRS, CDR2 YFSETQ. After removal of 0 bases from V and 1 base from J, the junction contained 3 bases not matched to a gene.

The chain joins TRBV2 to TRBJ1-4; TRBD1 matches at 7 bases. Germline CDR1 and CDR2: SNHLY and FYNNEI. Trimming cost V 8 bases and J 8 bases; bases outside gene matches: 11. CDR3 length: 14 residues. The CDR3 sequence is CASRLQGVGEKLFF. The CDR3 DNA follows: TGTGCCAGCCGTCTGCAGGGGGTGGGGGAAAAACTGTTTTTT.

The V and J genes are TRBV5-1 and TRBJ2-2; 12 nucleotides match TRBD2. The CDR3 has 17 residues. The ends lost 4 bases at V and 3 bases at J; junction bases unmatched: 7. Germline V gene sequence: CDR1 SGHRS, CDR2 YFSETQ. This CDR3 is CASSTGLAGKDTGELFF. The CDR3 DNA reads TGCGCCAGCAGCACTGGACTAGCGGGGAAAGACACCGGGGAGCTGTTTTTT.

V gene TRBV6-1 combines with J gene TRBJ1-6; D remains ambiguous. Germline CDR1 is MNHNS and CDR2 is SASEGT. This CDR3 is built from 11 residues. V gave up 5 bases and J gave up 8 bases, with 4 bases separating them. As DNA, the CDR3 is TGTGCCAGCAGTTCTGATTCACCCCTCCACTTT. The encoded protein is CASSSDSPLHF.